One and the same sample provided the 28 T cell receptor beta chains below, sequenced in a study of blood T cell repertoires in COVID-19. The protocol was immunoSEQ multiplex PCR, while the TCRdb copy is restricted to in-frame clones and leaves out a portion. The sample comprises 230,000 or so clones, approximately 84% of which are singletons, and about 6.9% rests with the top ten. The sample consisted of PBMCs or T cells enriched from blood (not recorded which). The receptors originated from a woman in her forties or fifties who had been exposed to COVID-19.

This chain links TRBV3-1 (or the pseudogene TRBV3-2) with TRBJ2-7; possibly TRBD1 for D (6 bases). The V end was cut by 4 bases, the J end by 5 bases, with 12 bases between. The CDR3 has 13 residues. The germline V gene encodes CDR1 LGHDT and CDR2 YNNKEL (reference sequence). The CDR3 loop is CASSRITGNEQYF. CDR3 nucleotides: TGTGCCAGCAGCCGGATCACAGGGAACGAGCAGTACTTC.

This rearrangement joins TRBV11-3 to TRBJ1-6; no clear D. This CDR3 region has 13 residues. The ends were cut back, 2 bases at V and 7 bases at J, with 6 bases in the middle. The V gene's germline CDR1 is SGHNT and CDR2 YENEEA. CDR3 sequence reads: CASSLNTNSPLHF. CDR3 coding DNA: TGTGCCAGCAGCTTAAACACAAATTCACCCCTCCACTTT.

The sample holds one count of this clone. The gene calls are TRBV7-2 and TRBJ1-1, with D hard to call. V lost 0 bases to trimming and J lost 11 bases, with 7 bases between them. The V gene's germline CDR1 is SGHTA and CDR2 FQGNSA. This CDR3 contains 11 residues. CDR3 nucleotide sequence: TGTGCCAGCAGCTTAGCGCGAGGGGCTTTCTTT. Translation: CASSLARGAFF.

This chain's CDR3 is CASSPSYGYTF. CDR3 in DNA: TGTGCCAGCAGCCCCAGCTATGGCTACACCTTC. The chain combines TRBV7-9 with TRBJ1-2; D call uncertain. Germline values: CDR1 SEHNR, CDR2 FQNEAQ (reference sequence). This CDR3 is built from 11 residues. The germline V and J ends were trimmed by 5 bases and 4 bases, with 5 bases remaining between them.

This chain connects TRBV27 to TRBJ1-1; 8 bases line up with TRBD1. The CDR3 loop spans 21 amino acids. Germline V CDR1 and CDR2: MNHEY, SMNVEV (reference sequence). The V and J ends lost 3 bases and 3 bases, in that order; junction bases with no gene match: 24. The CDR3 DNA reads as TGTGCCAGCAGTTTCCGACAGGGTCCAGGGGGCAGAGGAATACGGGACACTGAAGCTTTCTTT. It codes for CASSFRQGPGGRGIRDTEAFF.

This chain connects TRBV14 to TRBJ1-5; possibly TRBD1 for D (5 bases). This CDR3 contains 14 residues. Trimming shortened V by 1 base and J by 9 bases, and 13 bases separated the two germline ends. The germline V gene has CDR1 SGHDN and CDR2 FVKESK. The CDR3 spells CASSQGREGAPQHF. In DNA form, the CDR3 reads TGTGCCAGCAGCCAAGGAAGGGAAGGGGCGCCCCAGCATTTT. The entire variable domain, with the rest obtained from reference TRBV14 and TRBJ1-5, is as follows: EAGVTQFPSHSVIEKGQTVTLRCDPISGHDNLYWYRRVMGKEIKFLLHFVKESKQDESGMPNNRFLAERTGGTYSTLKVQPAELEDSGVYFCASSQGREGAPQHFGDGTRLSIL.

This clone was detected only a few times. The V and J genes are TRBV2 and TRBJ1-6; maybe TRBD1 (5 bases). The V and J ends lost 1 base and 10 bases respectively, with 11 bases between them. CDR1 is SNHLY and CDR2 is FYNNEI in the germline V gene. The CDR3 is made up of 14 amino acids. CDR3: CASSEEGRGSPLHF. The CDR3 DNA is TGTGCCAGCAGTGAAGAGGGGAGGGGCTCACCCCTCCACTTT.

A single count supports this clone. The V gene is TRBV5-4, the J gene TRBJ2-7; 9 bases match TRBD1. CDR3 size: 16 residues. Germline loops: CDR1 SGHNT, CDR2 YYREEE (reference sequence). J lost 3 bases, V lost 1 base, and 8 bases had no gene match. CDR3 DNA sequence: TGTGCCAGCAGCTTGAAAATACAGGACAGGGGCTACGAGCAGTACTTC. Protein: CASSLKIQDRGYEQYF.

CDR3: CASSQDEASTDTQYF. The CDR3 coding sequence is TGCGCCAGCAGCCAAGATGAGGCTAGCACAGATACGCAGTATTTT. The V and J genes are TRBV4-3 and TRBJ2-3; D is ambiguous. Germline V gene sequence: CDR1 LGHNA, CDR2 YSLEER. V was cut by 0 bases and J by 0 bases, with 7 bases left in between. This CDR3 has 15 amino acids.

The chain combines TRBV30 with TRBJ2-7, with 8 bases that match TRBD2. Per germline, CDR1 GTSNPN and CDR2 SVGIG (reference sequence). The V gene end was trimmed by 4 bases and the J gene end by 7 bases; junction bases not matched to a gene: 15. The CDR3 has 15 residues. Here the CDR3 DNA reads TGTGCCTGGATCCGTCCCGGGAGGGCCTTTGAGGAGCAGTACTTC. It specifies CAWIRPGRAFEEQYF.

This chain connects TRBV9 to TRBJ1-1; maybe TRBD1 (5 bases). The germline gives CDR1 SGDLS, CDR2 YYNGEE. The CDR3 totals 14 residues. V lost 2 bases and J 4 bases, leaving 12 bases between the germline ends. The CDR3 reads CASSVSSGGTEAFF. The CDR3 DNA follows: TGTGCCAGCAGCGTTTCTTCGGGGGGCACTGAAGCTTTCTTT. Complete variable domain (other parts from reference TRBV9 and TRBJ1-1): DSGVTQTPKHLITATGQRVTLRCSPRSGDLSVYWYQQSLDQGLQFLIQYYNGEERAKGNILERFSAQQFPDLHSELNLSSLELGDSALYFCASSVSSGGTEAFFGQGTRLTVV.

The chain couples TRBV7-2 to TRBJ2-2, with a tentative D call TRBD1 (6 bases). Trimming removed 5 bases from V and 8 bases from J, with 12 bases in between. There are 13 residues in the CDR3. The V gene's germline CDR1 is SGHTA and CDR2 FQGNSA. The CDR3 region has the DNA TGTGCCAGCAGCGGAAACAGGGAAGGGGAGCTGTTTTTT. Translated, it gives CASSGNREGELFF.

This chain uses TRBV6-5 with TRBJ1-2; a weak D match, TRBD1 (5 bases). V was cut by 7 bases and J by 8 bases, with 17 bases left in between. Germline loops: CDR1 MNHEY, CDR2 SVGAGI. CDR3 length: 13 residues. Written as DNA, the CDR3 is TGTGCCAGCAAGGCAGGAAATTCAGGGGGCTACACCTTC. This encodes CASKAGNSGGYTF.

The J gene is TRBJ1-1, the V gene TRBV12-3 or TRBV12-4, with D unresolved. The CDR3 loop spans 12 amino acids. Deletions cut 3 bases from V and 0 bases from J, with 2 bases between. CDR3 nucleotide sequence: TGTGCCAGCAGTTTTATGAACACTGAAGCTTTCTTT. As protein: CASSFMNTEAFF.

In this sample, this clone turned up a few times. V is TRBV9 and J is TRBJ2-7; 10 nucleotides line up with TRBD1. V shed 1 base, J shed 4 bases, and the junction held 2 bases outside the gene matches. The CDR3 loop spans 14 amino acids. Germline values: CDR1 SGDLS, CDR2 YYNGEE. The chain's CDR3 is CASSVSGQGYEQYF. In DNA, the CDR3 is TGTGCCAGCAGCGTATCGGGACAGGGGTACGAGCAGTACTTC.

The rearrangement joins TRBV5-1 to TRBJ1-6; D ambiguous. Germline V gene data show CDR1 as SGHRS and CDR2 as YFSETQ. V lost 0 bases to trimming and J lost 10 bases, with 11 bases between them. CDR3 size: 14 residues. The CDR3 sequence: CASSLAPGGSPLHF. In DNA, the CDR3 is TGCGCCAGCAGCTTGGCGCCAGGAGGATCACCCCTCCACTTT.

The V gene is TRBV7-8, the J gene TRBJ2-5, with 7 bases identical to TRBD1. V dropped 0 bases and J dropped 5; count of bases not matched to a gene: 3. This CDR3 has 14 amino acids. The germline V gene has CDR1 SGHVS and CDR2 FQNEAQ. The CDR3 sequence is CASSLAGTAETQYF. The CDR3 region has the DNA TGTGCCAGCAGCTTAGCTGGGACAGCCGAGACCCAGTACTTC.

V usage is TRBV27 and J usage is TRBJ2-2, with D possibly TRBD2 on 5 matching bases. V lost 7 bases and J lost 1, with 10 bases in between. The CDR3 contains 14 residues. Germline loops: CDR1 MNHEY, CDR2 SMNVEV (reference sequence). CDR3 in amino acids: CASTTRVNTGELFF. Written as DNA, the CDR3 is TGTGCCAGCACCACGAGGGTGAACACCGGGGAGCTGTTTTTT.

This clone was seen only once. The rearrangement joins TRBV4-1 to TRBJ2-2; D is perhaps TRBD2 (6 bases). The CDR3 has 14 amino acids. Trimming took 8 bases from V and 5 from J, leaving 15 bases between them. CDR1 is MGHRA, CDR2 YSYEKL, per germline. The CDR3 DNA follows: TGCGCCAGCGCTCCGGGACTTCCAACCGGGGAGCTGTTTTTT. Residues: CASAPGLPTGELFF.

V usage is TRBV7-2 and J usage is TRBJ1-5, with D possibly TRBD1 on 6 matching bases. Between the trimmed V and J ends, which lost 2 bases and 5 bases, there was a span of 10 bases. The length of the CDR3 is 14 residues. Germline V gene sequence: CDR1 SGHTA, CDR2 FQGNSA. The CDR3 spells CASSLRGGDQPQHF. DNA of the CDR3: TGTGCCAGCAGCTTAAGGGGGGGCGATCAGCCCCAGCATTTT.

The chain carries TRBV19 and TRBJ2-3; possible D gene TRBD2, 5 bases. Germline-derived CDR1 and CDR2 are LNHDA and SQIVND (reference sequence). The germline V and J ends were trimmed by 9 bases and 2 bases, with 12 bases remaining between them. The CDR3 consists of 13 residues. The CDR3 DNA reads TGTGCCAGCTCTAGCCTCAACACAGATACGCAGTATTTT. Protein product: CASSSLNTDTQYF. Together with reference TRBV19 and TRBJ2-3, the CDR3 gives the full variable domain: DGGITQSPKYLFRKEGQNVTLSCEQNLNHDAMYWYRQDPGQGLRLIYYSQIVNDFQKGDIAEGYSVSREKKESFPLTVTSAQKNPTAFYLCASSSLNTDTQYFGPGTRLTVL.

This clone appeared a few times. This CDR3 is also generated by other DNA sequences in the sample. The chain links TRBV24-1 to TRBJ2-3; a possible D gene is TRBD2 (6 bases). Germline values: CDR1 KGHDR, CDR2 SFDVKD. The CDR3 is made up of 15 amino acids. V was shortened by 1 base and J by 0 bases, with 7 bases between the two germline ends. Here the CDR3 reads CATSDFGGSTDTQYF. The CDR3 DNA is TGTGCCACCAGTGATTTTGGAGGGAGCACAGATACGCAGTATTTT.

V gene TRBV19 combines with J gene TRBJ1-5; D is ambiguous. The CDR3 is 15 residues long. V was pared by 11 bases and J by 0 bases, with 17 bases between. The germline V gene encodes CDR1 LNHDA and CDR2 SQIVND (reference sequence). In nucleotides, the CDR3 is TGTGCCTTTTATCGTCCGAGGCCTAGCAATCAGCCCCAGCATTTT. Protein product: CAFYRPRPSNQPQHF. The full variable domain, with the rest looked up from reference TRBV19 and TRBJ1-5, is DGGITQSPKYLFRKEGQNVTLSCEQNLNHDAMYWYRQDPGQGLRLIYYSQIVNDFQKGDIAEGYSVSREKKESFPLTVTSAQKNPTAFYLCAFYRPRPSNQPQHFGDGTRLSIL.

The chain has TRBV18 and TRBJ1-3; D gene ambiguous. This CDR3 region has 17 residues. Germline V CDR1 and CDR2: KGHSH, LQKENI. V was shortened by 2 bases and J by 0 bases, with 14 bases between the two germline ends. This chain's CDR3 is CASSPIAGMSSGNTIYF. The CDR3 DNA is TGTGCCAGCTCACCAATCGCGGGCATGAGCTCTGGAAACACCATATATTTT.

The rearrangement uses TRBV10-1 and TRBJ2-5, with TRBD2 identical over 8 bases. The trim removed 2 bases at V and 2 bases at J, leaving 1 base unmatched. The CDR3 sequence is 14 residues long. Germline-derived CDR1 and CDR2 are WNHNN and SYGVQD (reference sequence). CDR3 bases: TGCGCCAGCAGTGAGGCTAGCGGGCAAGAGACCCAGTACTTC. Protein sequence: CASSEASGQETQYF.

The chain uses TRBV28 and TRBJ1-2; D unclear. Trimming left V 2 bases short and J 6 bases short, with 10 bases between. Looked up from germline, CDR1 is MDHEN and CDR2 is SYDVKM. The CDR3 covers 13 residues. The DNA for the CDR3 is TGTGCCAGCAGTTTAACGGGGAGTAATGGCTACACCTTC. It encodes CASSLTGSNGYTF.

J is TRBJ1-2 and V is TRBV6-5, with 12 bases lining up with TRBD1. Per germline, CDR1 MNHEY and CDR2 SVGAGI. J gave up 4 bases and V 2 bases, and 5 bases lay outside the gene matches. The CDR3 runs 16 residues. The CDR3 DNA reads as TGTGCCAGCAGTTACGGTATGGGACAGGGGGCCTATGGCTACACCTTC. Translated: CASSYGMGQGAYGYTF.

This rearrangement joins TRBV10-1 to TRBJ1-2; D not resolved. CDR1 WNHNN and CDR2 SYGVQD come from the germline V gene (reference sequence). Trimming left V 8 bases short and J 3 bases short, with 13 bases between. The CDR3 contains 13 residues. This CDR3 reads CASGPGMDYGYTF. DNA of the CDR3: TGCGCCAGCGGTCCGGGGATGGACTATGGCTACACCTTC.